This T cell receptor (beta chain) was captured by sequencing in a study of cytomegalovirus exposure and HLA in healthy donors. Overall study context: Researchers found that just over 80% of 398 genotyped donors fell within the Caucasian-associated ancestry cluster.

This CDR3 is built from 14 residues. V was cut by 4 bases and J by 0 bases, with 6 bases left in between. Germline V gene sequence: CDR1 SGHTA, CDR2 FQGTGA. The PCR contained 60 Vbeta and 13 Jbeta primers. Only in-frame clones appear in the TCRdb table, and some are missing; sequencing was by immunoSEQ multiplex PCR. This sample carries about 160,000 clones, around 77% of them seen once, and the ten largest clones take 1.3% to 1.5%. The gene calls are TRBV7-3 and TRBJ2-2; D not resolved. The clonotype comes from a man between 60 and 75 years old in good health and CMV-seronegative. The sequenced sample was PBMCs. CDR3 in DNA: TGTGCCAGCAGCTCCCAGACGAACACCGGGGAGCTGTTTTTT. Protein sequence: CASSSQTNTGELFF.